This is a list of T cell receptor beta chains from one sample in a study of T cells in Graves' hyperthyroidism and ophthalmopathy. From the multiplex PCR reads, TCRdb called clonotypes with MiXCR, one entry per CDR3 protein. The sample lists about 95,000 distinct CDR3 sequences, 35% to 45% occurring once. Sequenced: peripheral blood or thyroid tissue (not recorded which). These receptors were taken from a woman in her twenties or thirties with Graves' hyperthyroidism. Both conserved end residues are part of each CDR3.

CDR3aa: CASSLYYEQYF
v_gene: TRBV7-9
j_gene: TRBJ2-7

CDR3aa: CASNLKTGARGTEAFF
v_gene: TRBV19
j_gene: TRBJ1-1

CDR3aa: CSASGGRETQYF
v_gene: TRBV20-1
j_gene: TRBJ2-5

CDR3aa: CAISGQGGEKLFF
v_gene: TRBV10-3
j_gene: TRBJ1-4

CDR3aa: CANPVLENNQPQHF
v_gene: TRBV12-3/TRBV12-4
j_gene: TRBJ1-5

CDR3aa: CAGSRDGGELFF
v_gene: TRBV13
j_gene: TRBJ2-2

CDR3aa: CASSFAIAGWNTGELFF
v_gene: TRBV7-9
j_gene: TRBJ2-2

CDR3aa: CASSLLGVSSYEQYF
v_gene: TRBV7-8
j_gene: TRBJ2-7

CDR3aa: CASSLNRGETQYF
v_gene: TRBV7-9
j_gene: TRBJ2-5

CDR3aa: CASSRDGNTEAFF
v_gene: TRBV4-2
j_gene: TRBJ1-1

CDR3aa: CSARAVLRAGVGYGYTF
v_gene: TRBV20-1
j_gene: TRBJ1-2

CDR3aa: CASSSGSNYGYTF
v_gene: TRBV7-8
j_gene: TRBJ1-2

CDR3aa: CASSSRRTAGANVLTF
v_gene: TRBV6-5
j_gene: TRBJ2-6

CDR3aa: CASSLLAGAGETQYF
v_gene: TRBV12-3/TRBV12-4
j_gene: TRBJ2-5

CDR3aa: CASSLGQGAGGIYEQYF
v_gene: TRBV7-3
j_gene: TRBJ2-7

CDR3aa: CASRLGQGNSPLHF
v_gene: TRBV9
j_gene: TRBJ1-6

CDR3aa: CASSQTWGNQPQYF
v_gene: TRBV7-2
j_gene: TRBJ2-5

CDR3aa: CASSDWASPLHF
v_gene: TRBV6-1
j_gene: TRBJ1-6

CDR3aa: CASSVGGLF
v_gene: TRBV9
j_gene: TRBJ2-2

CDR3aa: CASTGIKDSPLHF
v_gene: TRBV6-1
j_gene: TRBJ1-6

CDR3aa: CASSDRLGVNTEAFF
v_gene: TRBV28
j_gene: TRBJ1-1

CDR3aa: CASSIKDGPYEQYF
v_gene: TRBV5-1
j_gene: TRBJ2-7

CDR3aa: CASGGTSGDTDTQYF
v_gene: TRBV2
j_gene: TRBJ2-3

CDR3aa: CAISEEGMNTEAFF
v_gene: TRBV10-3
j_gene: TRBJ1-1

CDR3aa: CASSPGQRPTLSNTGELFF
v_gene: TRBV5-1
j_gene: TRBJ2-2

CDR3aa: CASSSGGGYTF
v_gene: TRBV11-2
j_gene: TRBJ1-2

CDR3aa: CASSLVGGSYEQYF
v_gene: TRBV7-2
j_gene: TRBJ2-7

CDR3aa: CASNNGEGAYEQYF
v_gene: TRBV19
j_gene: TRBJ2-7

CDR3aa: CASRPGDRVNEQYF
v_gene: TRBV6-7
j_gene: TRBJ2-7

CDR3aa: CSAIWTGETEAFF
v_gene: TRBV20-1
j_gene: TRBJ1-1

CDR3aa: CASRYGTGTGNTIYF
v_gene: TRBV5-5
j_gene: TRBJ1-3

CDR3aa: CASSSFGLMNEKLFF
v_gene: TRBV5-8
j_gene: TRBJ1-4

CDR3aa: CASSRRGTETQYF
v_gene: TRBV6-6
j_gene: TRBJ2-5

CDR3aa: CASSSRQGRTEAFF
v_gene: TRBV28
j_gene: TRBJ1-1

CDR3aa: CASSFGVVTEAFF
v_gene: TRBV7-9
j_gene: TRBJ1-1

CDR3aa: CASRSGQGLYERYF
v_gene: TRBV5-1
j_gene: TRBJ2-7

CDR3aa: CASSLTAGGAGELFF
v_gene: TRBV7-2
j_gene: TRBJ2-2

CDR3aa: CASSAQTGDPDTQYF
v_gene: TRBV7-2
j_gene: TRBJ2-3

CDR3aa: CSARGGKGVLAYF
v_gene: TRBV20-1
j_gene: TRBJ2-3

CDR3aa: CASSKDNQETQYF
v_gene: TRBV7-9
j_gene: TRBJ2-5

CDR3aa: CASSFGYGSGGSYEQYF
v_gene: TRBV7-9
j_gene: TRBJ2-7

CDR3aa: CASTAGFEFVEQYF
v_gene: TRBV2
j_gene: TRBJ2-7

CDR3aa: CASSLLSGRSEKLFF
v_gene: TRBV2
j_gene: TRBJ1-4

CDR3aa: CATSGAEGTRYF
v_gene: TRBV15
j_gene: TRBJ2-3

CDR3aa: CASSLGQGSEKLFF
v_gene: TRBV5-1
j_gene: TRBJ1-4

CDR3aa: CASSGVQGTEAFF
v_gene: TRBV25-1
j_gene: TRBJ1-1

CDR3aa: CASSLGGGNRGFMNTEAFF
v_gene: TRBV7-9
j_gene: TRBJ1-1

CDR3aa: CSARASGRTGELFF
v_gene: TRBV20-1
j_gene: TRBJ2-2